This entry features one TCR beta chain sequence. Its antigen is unknown. Qualities for individual bases were not recorded, and no much larger clone is one base off. This entry belongs to a study of shared clonotypes between healthy human individuals (dated by TCRdb to about 2020). For the study in its entirety: Three men and a couple of women, aged 18 to 49 years, made up the cohort. For each donor, CD4 naive and CD4 memory were each run on three plates, CD8 naive on two plates, and CD8 memory on one plate. The study deeply sequenced blood TCR repertoires of roughly five healthy adults to estimate repertoire size and the extent of clonotype sharing between individuals. Libraries were prepared and TCR repertoires were sequenced by different laboratories using diverse techniques, in order to increase sequencing depth and limit assay-specific biases. Between about 0.9 and 9 billion PBMCs per donor were obtained by leukapheresis.

The germline V gene specifies SGHVS as CDR1 and FQNEAQ as CDR2. The CDR3 has 16 amino acids, counting the end cysteine and phenylalanine. Only the CDR3 region is kept as DNA, spanning 48 bases read in frame from base 1. V ends up 5 bases short and J 7 bases short, with an unmatched junction base count of 11. Broader findings and caveats from the paper: Sampling was restricted to blood, and TCR repertoires in tissue are likely to differ from TCR repertoires in blood. Pairwise subsampling indicated that sequencing depth was expected to affect the degree of clonotype sharing among donors. Because the study included a small number of donors, the genetic and exposure-history diversity represented was limited. Even with the large sequencing depth, rarefaction of the sorted-subset datasets indicated that sequencing was incomplete. Larger estimated clonotype richness was generally found for naive subsets than for memory subsets. Compared with non-shared clonotypes, the clonotypes found in all four sorted-subset donors had higher generation probabilities. Across a handful of donors, approximately 4.9% of naive CD4, approximately 4% of naive CD8, under 2.5% of memory CD4, and over 0.35% of memory CD8 clonotypes were shared.

Healthy HIV-negative adults with no recently reported acute infections or vaccinations were included as donors. Every donor was a Caucasian adult residing in Nashville, Tennessee, USA. Magnetic negative selection was used to enrich CD4+ T cells, after which naive cells were positively selected on CD45RA and the negative fraction became the memory subset. Blood was collected by leukapheresis, and PBMCs were isolated by Ficoll-Histopaque density gradient centrifugation and then cryopreserved in liquid nitrogen vapor phase. Purity and quantity of every magnetically sorted T cell population were checked by analytical flow cytometry. From each sorted fraction, genomic DNA was isolated and quantified by UV absorbance on a Nanodrop 2000c. Using the deep immunoSEQ assay, TCR CDR3 regions were amplified from genomic DNA by multiplex PCR. For each cell subset, the extracted genomic DNA was distributed evenly across all wells of several immunoSEQ 96-well plates, and each plate served as one replicate. For sorted subsets, each replicate PCR was loaded with 200 to 250 ng genomic DNA, equivalent to approximately 33,000 T cell genomes. The purified libraries were quantified using a Qubit 3.0 fluorometer, sized with a Bioanalyzer 2100, and then quantified again using the KAPA Library Quantification kit. A separate single-read 150-cycle Illumina NextSeq 550 flow cell was used to sequence each immunoSEQ 96-well plate. The paper's data handling went like this. Because only junctional sequences without quality scores were contained in the immunoSEQ output, filtering matching that applied to full-length reads could not be performed. To assign V/J genes and CDR3, sequences were annotated against IMGT germline references using PyIR, a Python wrapper for IgBLAST v1.9. Any read was removed if the V/J assignment was weak (E-value above 1e-6), the CDR3 was missing, or the read contained stop codons, out-of-frame junctions, or ambiguous translated residues. V3J clonotypes were defined as sequences sharing the same inferred V gene, J gene, and CDR3 amino acid sequence. Percentage overlap between repertoires was calculated by dividing the number of shared unique clonotypes by the size of the smaller repertoire. RTK rarefaction, the Chao1 estimator, and Recon v2.1 estimates of unobserved clonotypes were used to assess repertoire richness. Generation probabilities were computed with OLGA for all TCRbeta clonotypes obtained by the gDNA method from a few donors. The source is immuneACCESS, and TCRdb retained only in-frame sequences with V and J called. Part of the clones is not carried over; for the studies checked, unresolved V genes explain less than half of this, and the remainder is unexplained. The DNA was the basis for D and trimming; V, J and clone size are from that table. The sample records 2 million to 2.5 million clones, about 92% of which are singletons. The biggest ten clones account for about 0.39% of the sample.

The TCR was taken from a man in his late teens or twenties in good health. Some clones in this sample may be carry-over from other donors' samples. Input material: naive CD4+ T cells from PBMCs. The label giving this sample's cell subset or site can be read as: CD45RA+ positively selected. The rearrangement joined TRBV7-8 to TRBJ2-1; 10 of the junction bases match TRBD2. The CDR3 reads CASSLRSSGSENEQFF. The base sequence is TGTGCCAGCAGCCTAAGGTCTAGCGGGAGTGAGAATGAGCAGTTCTTC. When the CDR3 is completed using the reference TRBV7-8 and TRBJ2-1 genes on either side, the full variable domain is GAGVSQSPRYKVAKRGQDVALRCDPISGHVSLFWYQQALGQGPEFLTYFQNEAQLDKSGLPSDRFFAERPEGSVSTLKIQRTQQEDSAVYLCASSLRSSGSENEQFFGPGTRLTVL.